This is a list of T cell receptor beta chains from one sample in a study of shared clonotypes between healthy human individuals. TCRdb keeps only in-frame clones here, not all; method: immunoSEQ multiplex PCR. Here the sample spans roughly 1.4 million clones, 98% to 99% being singletons. The sequencing sample was made of naive CD4+ T cells sorted from blood. All receptors come from a man aged 30 to 45 in good health. The CDR3 runs from the conserved cysteine through the conserved F or W. Each record gives: CDR3 protein, V gene, J gene.

cdr3_aa: CASSVLTGAYNEQFF
v_call: TRBV9
j_call: TRBJ2-1

cdr3_aa: CAWSHTAYEQYF
v_call: TRBV30
j_call: TRBJ2-7

cdr3_aa: CASSLYFAEAFF
v_call: TRBV7-2
j_call: TRBJ1-1

cdr3_aa: CASSLAMIGSYEQYF
v_call: TRBV5-4
j_call: TRBJ2-7

cdr3_aa: CASSVGVMNTEAFF
v_call: TRBV9
j_call: TRBJ1-1

cdr3_aa: CASRGMPSTDTQYF
v_call: TRBV6-5
j_call: TRBJ2-3

cdr3_aa: CASSRIGTYGNEKLFF
v_call: TRBV4-3
j_call: TRBJ1-4

cdr3_aa: CASSVAVGTYNEQFF
v_call: TRBV9
j_call: TRBJ2-1

cdr3_aa: CASSPVVGETQYF
v_call: TRBV18
j_call: TRBJ2-5

cdr3_aa: CASSPRPLTEAFF
v_call: TRBV18
j_call: TRBJ1-1

cdr3_aa: CASSITGASNTEAFF
v_call: TRBV7-9
j_call: TRBJ1-1

cdr3_aa: CASSSGGGETQYF
v_call: TRBV2
j_call: TRBJ2-5

cdr3_aa: CASSQDHRSSANTGELFF
v_call: TRBV4-1
j_call: TRBJ2-2

cdr3_aa: CASSPIREAETQYF
v_call: TRBV7-2
j_call: TRBJ2-5

cdr3_aa: CASSLDRSLVAGYTF
v_call: TRBV11-2
j_call: TRBJ1-2

cdr3_aa: CAITLGRIKLSNQPQHF
v_call: TRBV27
j_call: TRBJ1-5

cdr3_aa: CASSMALRVFYGYTF
v_call: TRBV6-1
j_call: TRBJ1-2

cdr3_aa: CASSLDPGPQETQYF
v_call: TRBV7-2
j_call: TRBJ2-5

cdr3_aa: CASSLAGRTGGPNEQFF
v_call: TRBV7-6
j_call: TRBJ2-1

cdr3_aa: CASSFQREAGELFF
v_call: TRBV27
j_call: TRBJ2-2

cdr3_aa: CASSLVVSGRFNEQFF
v_call: TRBV11-2
j_call: TRBJ2-1

cdr3_aa: CASSQEGLAVNEQFF
v_call: TRBV4-3
j_call: TRBJ2-1

cdr3_aa: CASSVTGIYGYTF
v_call: TRBV6-5
j_call: TRBJ1-2

cdr3_aa: CASSPRTVNTGELFF
v_call: TRBV18
j_call: TRBJ2-2

cdr3_aa: CASSEIGREWPEAFF
v_call: TRBV6-1
j_call: TRBJ1-1

cdr3_aa: CASSHGLAGPQYEQFF
v_call: TRBV4-1
j_call: TRBJ2-1

cdr3_aa: CASSELGQANYGYTF
v_call: TRBV25-1
j_call: TRBJ1-2

cdr3_aa: CASRRGLAGVSGEQFF
v_call: TRBV5-1
j_call: TRBJ2-1

cdr3_aa: CASSLSGLKTYEQYF
v_call: TRBV27
j_call: TRBJ2-7

cdr3_aa: CASSLISSRLAGNTIYF
v_call: TRBV7-6
j_call: TRBJ1-3

cdr3_aa: CASSDPDRLNEKLFF
v_call: TRBV25-1
j_call: TRBJ1-4